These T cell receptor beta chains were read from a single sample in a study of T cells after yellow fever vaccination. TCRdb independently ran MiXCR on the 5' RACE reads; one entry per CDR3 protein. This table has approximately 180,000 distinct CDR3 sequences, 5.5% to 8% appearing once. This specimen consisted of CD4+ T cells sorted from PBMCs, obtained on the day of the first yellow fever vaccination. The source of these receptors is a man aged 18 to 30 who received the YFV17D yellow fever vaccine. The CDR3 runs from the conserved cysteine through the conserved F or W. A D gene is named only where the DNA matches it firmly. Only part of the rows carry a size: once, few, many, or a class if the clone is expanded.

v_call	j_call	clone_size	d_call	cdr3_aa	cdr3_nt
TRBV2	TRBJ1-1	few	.	CASSDLVMNTEAFF	TGTGCCAGCAGTGATTTAGTTATGAACACTGAAGCTTTCTTT
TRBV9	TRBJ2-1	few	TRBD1	CASSSGQGYNEQFF	TGTGCCAGCAGCTCAGGACAGGGGTACAATGAGCAGTTCTTC
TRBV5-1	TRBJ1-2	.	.	CASSFGNLLEGYGYTF	TGCGCCAGCAGCTTTGGCAACCTTCTTGAGGGCTATGGCTACACCTTC
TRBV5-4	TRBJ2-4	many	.	CASSPSGTGIAKNIQYF	TGTGCCAGCAGCCCCTCCGGGACGGGAATAGCCAAAAACATTCAGTACTTC
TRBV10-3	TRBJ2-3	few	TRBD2	CAISESGRGISTDTQYF	TGTGCCATCAGTGAGTCAGGGCGGGGGATTAGCACAGATACGCAGTATTTT
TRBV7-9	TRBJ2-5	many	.	CASSQPGARQETQYF	TGTGCCAGCAGCCAACCGGGGGCGCGGCAAGAGACCCAGTACTTC
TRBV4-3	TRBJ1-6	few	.	CASSQTLRLWNSPLHF	TGCGCCAGCAGCCAAACGTTGCGGCTTTGGAATTCACCCCTCCACTTT
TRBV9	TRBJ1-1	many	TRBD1	CASSVGGTADTEAFF	TGTGCCAGCAGCGTAGGGGGGACAGCCGACACTGAAGCTTTCTTT
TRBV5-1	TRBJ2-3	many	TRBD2	CASSRGLAEDTQYF	TGCGCCAGCAGCCGCGGACTAGCGGAAGATACGCAGTATTTT
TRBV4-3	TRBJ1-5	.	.	CASSQVLQGRGQPQHF	TGCGCCAGCAGCCAAGTACTTCAGGGACGGGGTCAGCCCCAGCATTTT
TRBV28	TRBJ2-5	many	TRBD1	CASSRDRAETQYF	TGTGCCAGCAGCCGGGACAGGGCAGAGACCCAGTACTTC
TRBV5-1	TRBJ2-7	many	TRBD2	CASSLGGLAGAGEQYF	TGCGCCAGCAGCTTGGGAGGACTAGCGGGGGCTGGCGAGCAGTACTTC
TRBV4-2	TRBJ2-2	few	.	CASSRTGPRWGELFF	TGTGCCAGCAGTCGGACGGGGCCCCGTTGGGGGGAGCTGTTTTTT
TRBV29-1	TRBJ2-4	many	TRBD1	CSVVEGAAKNIQYF	TGCAGCGTTGTTGAGGGGGCTGCGAAAAACATTCAGTACTTC
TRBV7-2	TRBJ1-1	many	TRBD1	CASSPQTGGDLRTEAFF	TGTGCCAGCAGCCCCCAGACAGGGGGCGATCTACGCACTGAAGCTTTCTTT
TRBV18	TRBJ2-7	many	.	CASSPISANEQYF	TGTGCCAGCTCACCAATTTCCGCGAACGAGCAGTACTTC
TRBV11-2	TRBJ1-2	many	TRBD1	CASSFDSGQGCYGYTF	TGTGCCAGCAGCTTCGATAGCGGACAGGGGTGCTATGGCTACACCTTC
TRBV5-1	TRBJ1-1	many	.	CASSRGGNTEAFF	TGCGCCAGCAGCCGAGGCGGGAACACTGAAGCTTTCTTT
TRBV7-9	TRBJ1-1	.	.	CASSSSEGRRYTEAFF	TGTGCCAGCAGCTCATCGGAGGGTAGGAGGTACACTGAAGCTTTCTTT
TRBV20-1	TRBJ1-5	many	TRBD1	CSAREPATDRVGYSNQPQHF	TGCAGTGCTAGAGAGCCCGCCACGGACAGGGTAGGGTATAGCAATCAGCCCCAGCATTTT
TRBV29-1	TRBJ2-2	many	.	CSVESPRRGTGELFF	TGCAGCGTTGAAAGCCCTCGTCGGGGCACCGGGGAGCTGTTTTTT
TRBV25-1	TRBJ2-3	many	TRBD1	CASSSDRVPGTQYF	TGTGCCAGCAGCTCGGACAGGGTTCCTGGTACGCAGTATTTT
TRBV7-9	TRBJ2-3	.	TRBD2	CASSLWRTSESDTQYF	TGTGCCAGCAGCTTGTGGAGGACTAGCGAGTCAGATACGCAGTATTTT
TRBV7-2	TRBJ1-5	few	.	CASSLLGGNQPQHF	TGTGCCAGCAGCTTATTGGGTGGCAATCAGCCCCAGCATTTT
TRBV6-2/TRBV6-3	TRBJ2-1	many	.	CASTKGGAPVNEQFF	TGTGCCAGCACCAAAGGGGGGGCGCCGGTCAATGAGCAGTTCTTC
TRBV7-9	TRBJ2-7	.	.	CASVRGPGAGGDEQYF	TGTGCCAGCGTCAGGGGCCCCGGAGCGGGCGGTGACGAGCAGTACTTC
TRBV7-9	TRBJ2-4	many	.	CASSYPSGGGNIQYF	TGTGCCAGCAGCTACCCCTCCGGGGGCGGAAACATTCAGTACTTC
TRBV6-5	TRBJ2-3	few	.	CASSYSGLPNGDTQYF	TGTGCCAGCAGTTATTCCGGACTGCCAAATGGGGATACGCAGTATTTT
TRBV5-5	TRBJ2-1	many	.	CASSLLNPNNEQFF	TGTGCCAGCAGCTTGTTAAATCCCAACAATGAGCAGTTCTTC
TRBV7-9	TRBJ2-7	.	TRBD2	CASSLQREAYEQYF	TGTGCCAGCAGCTTACAGCGGGAGGCTTACGAGCAGTACTTC
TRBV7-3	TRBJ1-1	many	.	CASTVGPSNTEAFF	TGTGCCAGCACCGTCGGACCCTCGAACACTGAAGCTTTCTTT
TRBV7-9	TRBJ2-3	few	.	CASSLRGASSTDTQYF	TGTGCCAGCAGCTTACGGGGCGCCTCTAGCACAGATACGCAGTATTTT
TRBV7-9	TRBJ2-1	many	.	CASSLTGHPGLNEQFF	TGTGCCAGCAGCTTAACGGGACACCCGGGGCTCAATGAGCAGTTCTTC
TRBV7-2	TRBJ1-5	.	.	CASSRQAHQPQHF	TGTGCCAGCAGCCGACAGGCCCATCAGCCCCAGCATTTT
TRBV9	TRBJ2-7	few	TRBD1	CASSAEGQREQYF	TGTGCCAGCAGCGCAGAGGGACAGCGCGAGCAGTACTTC
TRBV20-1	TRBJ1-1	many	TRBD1	CSARPRTGEVPEAFF	TGCAGTGCTAGACCACGGACAGGGGAGGTCCCTGAAGCTTTCTTT
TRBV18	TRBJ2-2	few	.	CASSPGQANTGELFF	TGTGCCAGCTCACCAGGTCAGGCTAACACCGGGGAGCTGTTTTTT
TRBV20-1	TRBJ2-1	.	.	CSGGQTYNEQFF	TGCAGCGGGGGACAGACCTACAATGAGCAGTTCTTC
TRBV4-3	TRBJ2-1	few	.	CASSLRGVNDEQFF	TGCGCCAGCAGCCTACGCGGGGTTAATGATGAGCAGTTCTTC
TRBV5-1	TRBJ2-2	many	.	CASSEGPGKTGELFF	TGCGCCAGCAGCGAGGGACCGGGCAAGACCGGGGAGCTGTTTTTT
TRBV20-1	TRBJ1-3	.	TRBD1	CSAIDRDSGNTIYF	TGCAGTGCAATTGACAGGGACTCTGGAAACACCATATATTTT
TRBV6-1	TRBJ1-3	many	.	CASSGLGLRSGNTIYF	TGTGCCAGCAGCGGTCTAGGGTTAAGGTCCGGAAACACCATATATTTT
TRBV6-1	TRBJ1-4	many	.	CASSDHLGTNEKLFF	TGTGCCAGCAGTGACCACCTGGGTACTAATGAAAAACTGTTTTTT
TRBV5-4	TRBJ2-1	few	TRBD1	CASSENTGGSNEQFF	TGTGCCAGCAGCGAGAATACAGGGGGCAGCAATGAGCAGTTCTTC
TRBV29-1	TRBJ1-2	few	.	CSAHQNLGYTF	TGCAGCGCACACCAAAATCTCGGCTACACCTTC
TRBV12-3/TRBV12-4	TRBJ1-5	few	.	CASTLGTVRNQPQHF	TGTGCCAGCACCCTGGGGACCGTCCGTAATCAGCCCCAGCATTTT
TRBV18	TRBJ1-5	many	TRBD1	CASSPYFLGDRNQPQHF	TGTGCCAGCTCACCATACTTTCTCGGGGACAGAAATCAGCCCCAGCATTTT
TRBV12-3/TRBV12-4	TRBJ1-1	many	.	CASSLSEVNTEAFF	TGTGCCAGCAGTTTATCGGAAGTGAACACTGAAGCTTTCTTT
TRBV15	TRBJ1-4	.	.	CATSRDPQGEEKLFF	TGTGCCACCAGCAGAGATCCACAGGGAGAAGAAAAACTGTTTTTT
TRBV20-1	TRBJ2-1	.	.	CSMISVGGAGEQFF	TGCAGTATGATTAGCGTGGGGGGGGCAGGTGAGCAGTTCTTC
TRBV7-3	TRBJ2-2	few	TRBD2	CASSPQGLAGGTGELFF	TGTGCCAGCAGCCCCCAGGGACTAGCGGGGGGCACCGGGGAGCTGTTTTTT
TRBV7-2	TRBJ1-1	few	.	CASSSTPLGGGTEAFF	TGTGCCAGCAGCTCAACTCCCCTCGGCGGGGGTACTGAAGCTTTCTTT
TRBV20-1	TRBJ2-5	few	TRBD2	CSASSGGAGQETQYF	TGCAGTGCTAGTAGCGGGGGGGCCGGGCAAGAGACCCAGTACTTC